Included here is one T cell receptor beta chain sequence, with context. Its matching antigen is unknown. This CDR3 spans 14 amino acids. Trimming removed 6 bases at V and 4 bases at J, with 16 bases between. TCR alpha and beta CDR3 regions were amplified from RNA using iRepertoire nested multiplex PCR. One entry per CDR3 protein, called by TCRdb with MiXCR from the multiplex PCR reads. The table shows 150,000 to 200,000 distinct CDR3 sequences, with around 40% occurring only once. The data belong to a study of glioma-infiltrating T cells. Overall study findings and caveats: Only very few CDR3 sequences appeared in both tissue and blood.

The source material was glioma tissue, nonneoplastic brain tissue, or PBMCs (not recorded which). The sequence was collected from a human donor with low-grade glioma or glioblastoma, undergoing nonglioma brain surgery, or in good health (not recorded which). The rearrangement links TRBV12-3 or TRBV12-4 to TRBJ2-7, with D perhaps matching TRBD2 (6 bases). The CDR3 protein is CASSGSTNPYEQYF. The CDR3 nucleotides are TGTGCCAGCAGCGGGAGTACGAACCCATACGAGCAGTACTTC.